The 18 T cell receptor beta chains below come from one sample, sequenced in a study of Graves' ophthalmopathy and Graves' hyperthyroidism (dated by TCRdb to 2016 to 2019). Sequenced using an Illumina HiSeq 2000. For repertoire sequencing, the TCR beta CDR3 regions were amplified from RNA transcripts. The first round was an RT-PCR using HTBI primers with the Qiagen OneStep RT-PCR kit, and this first round was followed by a second-round multiplex PCR, then size selection and purification. TCRdb trimmed public reads at Q25 via fastp, called clones via MiXCR and kept in-frame beta chains. Identical CDR3 proteins give one entry, which carries the most common genes and DNA. The sample table holds approximately 1.2 million distinct CDR3 sequences, of which roughly two fifths were seen once. The top ten hold around 10% of the sample. Sequencing was performed on peripheral blood or thyroid tissue (not recorded which). These receptors originate from an adult man with Graves' hyperthyroidism.

To note about this clonotype: Possible read error: a much larger clone is one base away. V and J are TRBV27 and TRBJ1-2; 9 bases agree with TRBD1. The CDR3 length is 13 residues. CDR1 is MNHEY, CDR2 SMNVEV, per germline (reference sequence). The V segment lost 3 bases and the J segment 8 bases; nucleotides outside the gene matches: 4. The CDR3 nucleotides read TGTGCCAGCAGTTTCCGGGGACAGGGCGGCTACACCTTC. Encoded protein: CASSFRGQGGYTF.

This clonotype was observed many times. The rearrangement uses TRBV10-3 and TRBJ1-4, with a tentative D call TRBD1 (6 bases). Germline V gives CDR1 ENHRY, CDR2 SYGVKD. This CDR3 has 13 amino acids. The germline V and J ends were trimmed by 4 bases and 6 bases, with 9 bases remaining between them. In DNA form, the CDR3 reads TGTGCCATCAGTGGACAGGCTGATGAAAAACTGTTTTTT. Translated, it gives CAISGQADEKLFF.

The chain combines TRBV7-7 with TRBJ2-7; perhaps TRBD1 as D (6 bases). The J call may be in error: the DNA end matches TRBJ2-5 better. Germline CDR1 and CDR2: SSHAT and FNYEAQ (reference sequence). The CDR3 is made up of 16 amino acids. The CDR3 protein is CASSLGQGSFGETQYF. For the CDR3, the DNA is TGTGCCAGCAGCTTAGGTCAGGGGAGCTTTGGAGAGACCCAGTACTTC.

This sequence joins TRBV7-8 and TRBJ1-1, with 9 bases that match TRBD1. The J call is uncertain, as TRBJ2-2 better fits the DNA end. There are 15 residues in the CDR3. Germline CDR1 is SGHVS and CDR2 is FQNEAQ. The CDR3 loop is CASSGQGPRTLKLFF. DNA for the CDR3: TGTGCCAGCAGCGGACAGGGGCCAAGAACACTGAAGCTGTTTTTT.

V and J are TRBV29-1 and TRBJ2-7; 11 nucleotides align to TRBD2. V lost 7 bases, J lost 0 bases, and 5 bases stayed unmatched. The CDR3 consists of 14 residues. CDR1 and CDR2 from the germline V gene are SQVTM and ANQGSEA. The CDR3 region has the DNA TGCAGCGGGAGTCTAGCGGGAGGCTCCTACGAGCAGTACTTC. Protein product: CSGSLAGGSYEQYF.

This clonotype occurred a few times. The genes are TRBV20-1 and TRBJ2-5; a weak D match, TRBD2 (7 bases). Germline V gives CDR1 DFQATT, CDR2 SNEGSKA (reference sequence). CDR3 size: 16 residues. Trimming removed 1 base from V and 5 bases from J, with 20 bases in between. CDR3 region: CSARGGLEWRGETQYF. CDR3 DNA sequence: TGCAGTGCTAGAGGTGGACTAGAATGGAGGGGGGAGACCCAGTACTTC.

The chain is built from TRBV7-2 and TRBJ2-7, with D perhaps TRBD1 (6 bases). This CDR3 is built from 15 residues. CDR1 is SGHTA and CDR2 is FQGNSA in the germline V gene. V dropped 5 bases and J dropped 3 bases, with 17 bases sitting between them. The CDR3 sequence is CASSPATGQYYEQYF. The CDR3 coding sequence is TGTGCCAGCAGCCCCGCGACAGGACAGTACTACGAGCAGTACTTC. The variable domain in full, with the rest retrieved from reference TRBV7-2 and TRBJ2-7, is GAGVSQSPSNKVTEKGKDVELRCDPISGHTALYWYRQSLGQGLEFLIYFQGNSAPDKSGLPSDRFSAERTGGSVSTLTIQRTQQEDSAVYLCASSPATGQYYEQYFGPGTRLTVT.

Many counts were recorded for this clonotype. This rearrangement joins TRBV10-3 to TRBJ1-6; no clear D. Trimming shortened V by 4 bases and J by 6 bases, and 10 bases separated the two germline ends. This CDR3 region has 14 residues. CDR1 and CDR2 from the germline V gene are ENHRY and SYGVKD. This chain's CDR3 is CAISVQASNSPLHF. The CDR3 nucleotides are TGTGCCATCAGTGTCCAGGCTTCTAATTCACCCCTCCACTTT.

The rearrangement links TRBV29-1 to TRBJ1-2; D gene ambiguous. Germline V gene lookup returns CDR1 SQVTM and CDR2 ANQGSEA. Trimming stripped 5 bases from V and 8 bases from J, with 12 bases between. This CDR3 comprises 11 residues. CDR3 nucleotide sequence: TGCAGCGTTCGGGATTCGGGGGGCTACACCTTC. Translating it yields CSVRDSGGYTF.

This clonotype was recorded a few times. The chain's CDR3 is CASRSQANTGELFF. The CDR3 DNA is TGTGCCAGCAGATCACAGGCGAACACCGGGGAGCTGTTTTTT. The rearrangement links TRBV7-9 to TRBJ2-2; a possible D gene is TRBD1 (5 bases). In germline, CDR1 is SEHNR, CDR2 FQNEAQ (reference sequence). V was cut by 6 bases and J by 0 bases, with 8 bases left in between. This CDR3 region has 14 residues.

The chain has TRBV2 and TRBJ1-1, with a possible D match to TRBD1 (6 bases). CDR1 and CDR2 from the germline V gene are SNHLY and FYNNEI. The CDR3 is 11 residues long. V was trimmed by 8 bases and J by 7 bases, leaving 11 bases between them. The CDR3 region has the DNA TGTGCCAGCGGGGGGCTGGGTGAAGCTTTCTTT. This codes for CASGGLGEAFF.

The sample holds a few counts of this clonotype. The J gene is TRBJ2-6, the V gene TRBV20-1; D not certain. Trimming stripped 6 bases from V and 1 base from J, with 10 bases between. This CDR3 contains 14 residues. The germline V gene encodes CDR1 DFQATT and CDR2 SNEGSKA (reference sequence). This CDR3 reads CSAEEISGANVLTF. In nucleotides, the CDR3 is TGCAGTGCGGAAGAAATTTCTGGGGCCAACGTCCTGACTTTC.

In its sample, this clonotype was seen many times. This chain uses TRBV29-1 with TRBJ2-7; TRBD2 aligns across 15 bases. The V gene's germline CDR1 is SQVTM and CDR2 ANQGSEA. Trimming cost V 4 bases and J 2 bases; bases outside gene matches: 3. The CDR3 extends over 15 amino acids. CDR3 DNA sequence: TGCAGCGTTGGGGGGACTAGCGGGAGGCCCTACGAGCAGTACTTC. Its protein product is CSVGGTSGRPYEQYF.

The V and J genes are TRBV24-1 and TRBJ1-1; 7 nucleotides agree with TRBD1. V was clipped by 6 bases and J by 12 bases; unmatched bases: 12. This CDR3 contains 13 residues. Germline CDR1 KGHDR, CDR2 SFDVKD. CDR3 loop: CATSHGQVGEPFF. The CDR3 DNA follows: TGTGCCACCAGTCATGGACAGGTTGGGGAGCCTTTCTTT.

V and J are TRBV2 and TRBJ2-5; maybe TRBD2 (5 bases). The CDR3 loop spans 17 amino acids. Trimming shortened V by 5 bases and J by 1 base, and 20 bases separated the two germline ends. The V gene's germline CDR1 is SNHLY and CDR2 FYNNEI. The CDR3 bases are TGTGCCAGCAGTTCCGAGGGATTGGTACTAGTCCAAGAGACCCAGTACTTC. Translation: CASSSEGLVLVQETQYF.

This clonotype was observed many times. The chain joins TRBV20-1 to TRBJ1-2, with D unclear. The CDR3 length is 14 residues. Trimming removed 0 bases from V and 3 bases from J, with 11 bases in between. The germline V gene has CDR1 DFQATT and CDR2 SNEGSKA (reference sequence). CDR3 protein: CSARDRILDYGYTF. CDR3 nucleotide sequence: TGCAGTGCTAGAGATAGGATCCTAGACTATGGCTACACCTTC.

The V gene is TRBV15, the J gene TRBJ1-5, with D uncertain. This CDR3 spans 15 amino acids. The V end lost 3 bases, the J end lost 2 bases, and 11 bases lay between the germline ends. Germline V gene data show CDR1 as LNHNV and CDR2 as YYDKDF (reference sequence). The CDR3 sequence is CATSSEGAGNQPQHF. CDR3 sequence (DNA): TGTGCCACCAGCAGCGAAGGAGCGGGCAATCAGCCCCAGCATTTT.

In regard to this clonotype: The junction departs from the called germline gene at one end, perhaps through a read error. The chain has TRBV19 and TRBJ1-3; D call uncertain. The CDR3 has 14 amino acids. Germline assignment: CDR1 LNHDA and CDR2 SQIVND (reference sequence). This CDR3 is CASSIPVSGNAIYF. In nucleotides, the CDR3 is TGTGCCAGTAGTATCCCAGTCTCTGGAAACGCCATATATTTT.